This section outlines one T cell receptor (beta chain) sequence together with its context. Its target is unknown. Germline V gives CDR1 SEHNR, CDR2 FQNEAQ (reference sequence). The CDR3 length is 14 residues. Between the trimmed V and J ends, which lost 1 base and 3 bases, there was a span of 9 bases. This entry comes from a study of graft-versus-host responses after intestinal transplantation. Study summary: Recipients were given multivisceral, liver-intestinal, or isolated intestinal transplants. The study gave all recipients anti-thymocyte globulin induction, then tacrolimus and steroids for approximately 3 years.

Assay: immunoSEQ multiplex PCR; the TCRdb copy retains only in-frame clones and omits some. The sample comprises about 70,000 clones, over 85% of which are singletons, and around 0.53% rests with the top ten. The chain employs TRBV7-9 and TRBJ1-2, with D unclear. This TCR came from a human donor who received an intestinal transplant. This specimen was unstimulated CD8+ T cells sorted from spleen or lymph node cells, taken before intestinal transplant. CDR3 in DNA: TGTGCCAGCAGCTTAGGTAGCAGGTACTATGGCTACACCTTC. It yields the protein CASSLGSRYYGYTF.